What follows are 22 T cell receptor beta chains derived from one specimen sequenced in a study of Graves' ophthalmopathy and Graves' hyperthyroidism. CDR3 regions of TCR beta were amplified from RNA transcripts. HTBI-primed first-round RT-PCR preceded second-round multiplex PCR. Using its own MiXCR run on the multiplex PCR reads, TCRdb lists one record per CDR3 protein. The sample has approximately 160,000 distinct CDR3 sequences; approximately 40% are singletons. Specimen: peripheral blood. The origin of the receptors is a young man with Graves' ophthalmopathy.

This clonotype was observed at least ten times. The rearrangement uses TRBV12-3 or TRBV12-4 and TRBJ1-2, with a tentative D call TRBD1 (5 bases). The CDR3 is 14 residues long. Trimming left V 5 bases short and J 2 bases short, with 12 bases between. CDR3 DNA: TGTGCCAGCAGTGGGGACGGGGCAAACTATGGCTACACCTTC. Encoded protein: CASSGDGANYGYTF.

This clonotype was found many times. This chain links TRBV6-2 or TRBV6-3 with TRBJ1-1; D gene unclear. The germline CDR1 and CDR2 sequences are MNHEY and SVGEGT. The CDR3 extends over 14 amino acids. V lost 6 bases, J lost 4 bases, and 15 bases lay in between. The CDR3 coding sequence is TGTGCCAGCAGCCGCGGGCTACATATCACTGAAGCTTTCTTT. It encodes CASSRGLHITEAFF.

The gene calls are TRBV12-3 or TRBV12-4 and TRBJ1-2; D gene uncertain. The germline V and J ends were trimmed by 2 bases and 4 bases, with 11 bases remaining between them. The CDR3 sequence is 14 residues long. The CDR3 DNA reads as TGTGCCAGCAGTTTATCAGGCACCCTCTATGGCTACACCTTC. The encoded protein is CASSLSGTLYGYTF.

There are many counts of this clonotype. This chain uses TRBV20-1 with TRBJ1-5; no clear D. Trimming pared 0 bases from V and 2 bases from J, leaving 11 bases between. The germline V gene has CDR1 DFQATT and CDR2 SNEGSKA (reference sequence). This CDR3 is built from 15 residues. In DNA, the CDR3 is TGCAGTGCTAGAGATCTGGGTTATGGCAATCAGCCCCAGCATTTT. Amino acids: CSARDLGYGNQPQHF.

J is TRBJ2-2 and V is TRBV12-3 or TRBV12-4; 8 bases are shared with TRBD2. The CDR3 is 17 residues long. Trimming cost V 4 bases and J 3 bases; bases outside gene matches: 10. CDR3 protein: CASSYPSGLEDTGELFF. CDR3 bases: TGTGCCAGCAGTTACCCGTCGGGACTAGAAGACACCGGGGAGCTGTTTTTT.

This chain uses TRBV20-1 with TRBJ2-7; the D call may be TRBD1 or TRBD2 (5 bases each). Deletions cut 5 bases from V and 7 bases from J, with 12 bases between. The CDR3 is made up of 11 amino acids. Germline values: CDR1 DFQATT, CDR2 SNEGSKA (reference sequence). The CDR3, as DNA: TGCAGTGCTGACAGCGGATCGGAGCAGTACTTC. Translated, it gives CSADSGSEQYF.

The chain uses TRBV28 and TRBJ2-5; D gene uncertain. CDR1 MDHEN and CDR2 SYDVKM come from the germline V gene. CDR3 length equals 14 residues. The V and J ends lost 3 bases and 0 bases respectively, with 8 bases between them. This chain's CDR3 is CASSFRNNQETQYF. Here the CDR3 DNA reads TGTGCCAGCAGTTTTCGAAACAACCAAGAGACCCAGTACTTC.

V is TRBV7-2 and J is TRBJ2-5; 7 bases are a match to TRBD2. Trimming cost V 6 bases and J 1 base; bases outside gene matches: 11. CDR1 is SGHTA and CDR2 is FQGNSA in the germline V gene. This CDR3 comprises 16 residues. The CDR3 is CASSGSGLLRQETQYF. The CDR3 DNA follows: TGTGCCAGCAGTGGGTCGGGACTACTCCGCCAAGAGACCCAGTACTTC.

This clonotype has ten or more counts. Germline is not matched at one junction end, which may reflect a read error. This sequence joins TRBV6-2 or TRBV6-3 and TRBJ2-7; tentative D call: TRBD1 (5 bases). This CDR3 region has 13 residues. Per germline, CDR1 MNHEY and CDR2 SVGEGT. CDR3 region: CASSPTENYGQYF. DNA of the CDR3: TGTGCCAGCAGCCCGACAGAGAACTACGGGCAGTACTTC.

The chain joins TRBV2 to TRBJ1-1, with D uncertain. There are 14 residues in the CDR3. V lost 1 base and J 1 base, leaving 7 bases between the germline ends. Germline V lookup: CDR1 SNHLY, CDR2 FYNNEI. The CDR3 coding sequence is TGTGCCAGCAGTGAAGTTACTGCGAACACTGAAGCTTTCTTT. Translated: CASSEVTANTEAFF. Combining the CDR3 with reference TRBV2 and TRBJ1-1 gives the whole variable domain EPEVTQTPSHQVTQMGQEVILRCVPISNHLYFYWYRQILGQKVEFLVSFYNNEISEKSEIFDDQFSVERPDGSNFTLKIRSTKLEDSAMYFCASSEVTANTEAFFGQGTRLTVV.

The V call is TRBV6-1, the J call TRBJ1-5, with unresolved D. CDR3 length equals 16 residues. V lost 0 bases and J 6 bases, leaving 15 bases between the germline ends. Germline loops: CDR1 MNHNS, CDR2 SASEGT. CDR3 loop: CASSEAGTREGQPQHF. CDR3 sequence (DNA): TGTGCCAGCAGTGAAGCAGGTACAAGGGAGGGTCAGCCCCAGCATTTT.

This clonotype was seen once. The CDR3 sequence: CASSPRQGGGQETQYF. For the CDR3, the DNA is TGTGCCAGCAGCCCACGTCAAGGAGGGGGCCAAGAGACCCAGTACTTC. The V gene is TRBV12-3 or TRBV12-4, the J gene TRBJ2-5, with D perhaps assigned TRBD1 or TRBD2 (6 bases each). The CDR3 totals 16 residues. Trimming left V 6 bases short and J 1 base short, with 18 bases between.

The rearrangement joins TRBV6-1 to TRBJ1-1; 7 bases map to TRBD1. CDR1 and CDR2 from the germline V gene are MNHNS and SASEGT. The ends lost 7 bases at V and 7 bases at J; junction bases unmatched: 12. The CDR3 has 14 amino acids. CDR3 nucleotides: TGTGCCAGCAACCCCAGGGGGGGGCAGGGTGAAGCTTTCTTT. This encodes CASNPRGGQGEAFF.

The sample holds many counts of this clonotype. The genes are TRBV6-1 and TRBJ2-2; possibly TRBD2 for D (6 bases). The CDR3 spans 14 residues. V lost 7 bases and J 5 bases, leaving 14 bases between the germline ends. The germline V gene encodes CDR1 MNHNS and CDR2 SASEGT. The CDR3 loop is CASTKSGRTGELFF. In nucleotides, the CDR3 is TGTGCCAGCACCAAGAGCGGGCGAACCGGGGAGCTGTTTTTT.

This clonotype was seen ten or more times. This chain links TRBV6-2 or TRBV6-3 with TRBJ2-4, with D maybe TRBD1 (6 bases). There are 13 residues in the CDR3. Germline V CDR1 and CDR2: MNHEY, SVGEGT. Trimming stripped 6 bases from V and 8 bases from J, with 14 bases between. The CDR3 coding sequence is TGTGCCAGCAGAGAACAGGGTCCCGACATTCAGTACTTC. It codes for CASREQGPDIQYF.

This clonotype came up many times. V and J are TRBV7-2 and TRBJ2-3; 8 nucleotides match TRBD1. Unmatched junction bases numbered 11, after V lost 4 bases and J lost 8 bases. The CDR3 consists of 15 residues. Germline values: CDR1 SGHTA, CDR2 FQGNSA. The CDR3 sequence is CASSSPRGQRGTQYF. As DNA, the CDR3 is TGTGCCAGCAGCTCGCCCAGGGGGCAGAGGGGTACGCAGTATTTT.

The rearrangement links TRBV12-3 or TRBV12-4 to TRBJ1-2; 10 bases agree with TRBD1. The CDR3 runs to 15 residues. The V gene end was trimmed by 6 bases and the J gene end by 8 bases; junction bases not matched to a gene: 12. The CDR3 here is CASSRPGTGVGGYTF. As DNA, the CDR3 is TGTGCCAGCAGCCGCCCCGGGACAGGGGTCGGAGGCTACACCTTC.

This clonotype was seen repeatedly, ten times or more. This chain links TRBV12-5 with TRBJ1-5, with D unresolved. This CDR3 is built from 13 residues. From germline, CDR1 is LGHNT and CDR2 FRNRAP. Trimming left V 5 bases short and J 1 base short, with 6 bases between. The CDR3 DNA sequence: TGTGCTAGTGGTCCGGAAAGCAATCAGCCCCAGCATTTT. It translates to CASGPESNQPQHF.

This clonotype was found many times. The chain is built from TRBV18 and TRBJ1-1, with D possibly being TRBD1 (5 bases). Trimming shortened V by 5 bases and J by 5 bases, and 15 bases separated the two germline ends. This CDR3 comprises 14 residues. In germline, CDR1 is KGHSH, CDR2 LQKENI. This CDR3 reads CASSSPDTFTEAFF. In DNA form, the CDR3 reads TGTGCCAGCTCATCCCCGGACACTTTTACTGAAGCTTTCTTT.

This clonotype has a count of ten or more. The chain links TRBV29-1 to TRBJ2-7; TRBD1 might be the D (5 bases). V lost 5 bases and J 2 bases, leaving 7 bases between the germline ends. Germline V CDR1 and CDR2: SQVTM, ANQGSEA. CDR3 length: 11 amino acids. The CDR3 DNA is TGCAGCGTTCAAGGGGCCTACGAGCAGTACTTC. As protein: CSVQGAYEQYF.

This clonotype was counted ten times or more. V gene TRBV7-9 combines with J gene TRBJ2-7, with D perhaps given as TRBD1 or TRBD2 (5 bases each). V was clipped by 1 base and J by 8 bases, with 12 bases between them. The V gene's germline CDR1 is SEHNR and CDR2 FQNEAQ (reference sequence). The CDR3 is made up of 13 amino acids. The CDR3 reads CASSLESGTKQYF. CDR3 nucleotides: TGTGCCAGCAGCTTAGAATCAGGGACGAAGCAGTACTTC.

This clonotype has a count of ten or more. The chain carries TRBV29-1 and TRBJ1-1; a weak D match, TRBD1 (5 bases). CDR3 length: 13 residues. Per the germline V gene, CDR1 is SQVTM and CDR2 is ANQGSEA. Trimming removed 2 bases at V and 5 bases at J, with 12 bases between. CDR3 sequence reads: CSVEQGSGTEAFF. The CDR3 nucleotides read TGCAGCGTTGAACAGGGTTCTGGTACTGAAGCTTTCTTT.